The rows below give T cell receptor beta chains drawn from one sample of a study of cytomegalovirus exposure and HLA in healthy donors. Some clones are missing from TCRdb's copy, which holds only in-frame ones; the method was immunoSEQ multiplex PCR. There are more than 95,000 clones in the sample; 55% to 75% occur only once, and approximately 3% lies in the top ten. Sequenced: PBMCs. The receptors here all came from a man aged 55 to 70 in good health and CMV-seronegative. CDR3s include the opening cysteine and the closing phenylalanine or tryptophan. D genes are given only for firm matches. Not all rows give a size; the values are once, few, many and, for expanded clones, a class.

J	D	size	V	DNA	CDR3
TRBJ1-1	TRBD1	-	TRBV7-9	TGTGCCAGCAGCGCCCAGACAGGGACTGAAGCTTTCTTT	CASSAQTGTEAFF
TRBJ1-1	-	few	TRBV5-1	TGCGCCAGCCGCCAACAGGGTGAAGCTTTCTTT	CASRQQGEAFF
TRBJ1-3	TRBD1	once	TRBV19	TGTGCCAGTAATTCGGGACAGAGAAACACCATATATTTT	CASNSGQRNTIYF
TRBJ1-5	-	-	TRBV4-1	TGCGCCAGCAGCCATGAAACTAGGACCCCCACTCAGCCCCAGCATTTT	CASSHETRTPTQPQHF
TRBJ2-2	TRBD1	-	TRBV5-8	TGTGCCAGCAAGGGGAGGACAGGGACCTGGTTCGGGGAGCTGTTTTTT	CASKGRTGTWFGELFF
TRBJ2-7	TRBD1	-	TRBV6-1	TGTGCCAGCAGTGGGGTCACGGGACAGAGCTCCTACGAGCAGTACTTC	CASSGVTGQSSYEQYF
TRBJ2-1	-	-	TRBV5-4	TGTGCCAGCAGCTTGGAGGCAGGGCGGAGCTCCTACAATGAGCAGTTCTTC	CASSLEAGRSSYNEQFF
TRBJ2-1	TRBD2	-	TRBV7-9	TGTGCCAGCAGCTTACGGGCAAAGGCGGGGGTTAATGAGCAGTTCTTC	CASSLRAKAGVNEQFF
TRBJ1-2	TRBD1	-	TRBV6-6	TGTGCCAGTGGACAGGGGGCTGACTATGGCTACACCTTC	CASGQGADYGYTF
TRBJ2-7	-	-	TRBV6-1	TGTGCCAGCAGTGAACTGAGGGAGAACCCCTCCTACGAGCAGTACTTC	CASSELRENPSYEQYF
TRBJ2-7	TRBD2	-	TRBV6-1	TGTGCCAGCACTCAATCCGGGAGGGACTACGAGCAGTACTTC	CASTQSGRDYEQYF
TRBJ1-2	TRBD1	-	TRBV7-9	TGTGCCAGCAGCTCATTAATAGGGACAGGGGTCGCGGGCTACACCTTC	CASSSLIGTGVAGYTF
TRBJ2-3	-	-	TRBV28	TGTGCCAGCAGTTTAGGCAGCACAGATACGCAGTATTTT	CASSLGSTDTQYF